The next 18 T cell receptor beta chains were all read from a single sample in a study of tumor-infiltrating lymphocytes in localized non-small cell lung cancer. The method was immunoSEQ multiplex PCR; TCRdb's version includes in-frame clones alone and lacks a portion of them. Of about 12,000 clones in the sample, 86% were seen once. The specimen was lung tumor tissue. All receptors come from a human donor with non-small cell lung cancer.

V gene TRBV12-2 combines with J gene TRBJ1-4; TRBD1, as called in the table, went unchecked against the DNA. TRBV12-2 is termed a pseudogene. The CDR3 is 16 amino acids. CDR3 nucleotide sequence: TGTGCAAGTCGCTTAGCCCGGGGACAGGGCCGGGAAAAACTGTTTTTT. This sequence encodes CASRLARGQGREKLFF.

This rearrangement joins TRBV30 to TRBJ2-3, with D perhaps matching TRBD2 (5 bases). The V end was cut by 2 bases, the J end by 8 bases, with 23 bases between. The CDR3 is 16 amino acids. Germline lookup yields CDR1 GTSNPN and CDR2 SVGIG (reference sequence). Here the CDR3 DNA reads TGTGCCTGGAGTCAACATCAAGTACAGCTTGGGAGTACGCAGTATTTT. Its translation: CAWSQHQVQLGSTQYF.

The rearrangement joins TRBV5-1 to TRBJ2-7; a weak D match, TRBD2 (6 bases). CDR3 length: 15 amino acids. Deletions cut 3 bases from V and 5 bases from J, with 18 bases between. In germline, CDR1 is SGHRS, CDR2 YFSETQ. The CDR3: CASSYRGEEVDEQYF. For the CDR3, the DNA is TGCGCCAGCAGCTATCGCGGGGAGGAGGTTGACGAGCAGTACTTC.

V is TRBV14 and J is TRBJ2-7, with D possibly being TRBD2 (5 bases). V was clipped by 5 bases and J by 6 bases, with 35 bases between them. From germline, CDR1 is SGHDN and CDR2 FVKESK. The CDR3 has 20 amino acids. The DNA of the CDR3 is TGTGCCAGCAGCTCCCGCATAGCTGGGAATTTACATCGGGGATTGCGCGAGCAGTACTTC. The encoded protein is CASSSRIAGNLHRGLREQYF. Full variable domain (rest looked up from reference TRBV14 and TRBJ2-7): EAGVTQFPSHSVIEKGQTVTLRCDPISGHDNLYWYRRVMGKEIKFLLHFVKESKQDESGMPNNRFLAERTGGTYSTLKVQPAELEDSGVYFCASSSRIAGNLHRGLREQYFGPGTRLTVT.

V and J are TRBV6-1 and TRBJ1-2, with unresolved D. The V and J ends lost 2 bases and 8 bases respectively, with 6 bases between them. This CDR3 contains 11 residues. Germline V gene data show CDR1 as MNHNS and CDR2 as SASEGT. CDR3 amino acids: CASSEKEGYTF. As DNA, the CDR3 is TGTGCCAGCAGTGAAAAGGAGGGCTACACCTTC.

This rearrangement joins TRBV28 to TRBJ2-5; D remains unclear. Deletions cut 2 bases from V and 1 base from J, with 8 bases between. This CDR3 spans 14 amino acids. Germline V CDR1 and CDR2: MDHEN, SYDVKM. CDR3 amino acids: CASSLREFQETQYF. The DNA of the CDR3 is TGTGCCAGCAGTTTAAGAGAGTTCCAAGAGACCCAGTACTTC.

The rearrangement links TRBV5-6 to TRBJ2-5; TRBD2 matches at 9 bases. Unmatched junction bases numbered 8, after V lost 0 bases and J lost 5 bases. From germline, CDR1 is SGHDT and CDR2 YYEEEE. The CDR3 is 16 amino acids. The CDR3 region is CASSLVPRAGGETQYF. The CDR3 DNA sequence: TGTGCCAGCAGCTTGGTCCCACGGGCGGGAGGGGAGACCCAGTACTTC.

The chain joins TRBV2 to TRBJ2-7; 7 nucleotides agree with TRBD1. Germline V CDR1 and CDR2: SNHLY, FYNNEI. Trimming cost V 6 bases and J 7 bases; bases outside gene matches: 15. This CDR3 spans 15 amino acids. The DNA of the CDR3 is TGTGCCAGCAGGAATCCCACAGGGGTGGTGGGAGAGCAGTACTTC. It yields the protein CASRNPTGVVGEQYF.

V and J are TRBV7-9 and TRBJ2-1; 8 bases line up with TRBD2. The CDR3 totals 15 residues. The germline gives CDR1 SEHNR, CDR2 FQNEAQ (reference sequence). J gave up 8 bases and V 4 bases, and 10 bases lay outside the gene matches. This CDR3 reads CASSSTSASKHEQFF. The CDR3 DNA is TGTGCCAGCAGCTCGACTAGCGCCTCGAAGCATGAGCAGTTCTTC.

This sequence joins TRBV5-1 and TRBJ2-1; no firm D call. The ends were cut back, 0 bases at V and 7 bases at J, with 14 bases in the middle. The germline V gene encodes CDR1 SGHRS and CDR2 YFSETQ. The CDR3 runs to 15 residues. DNA of the CDR3: TGCGCCAGCAGCTTGGATGCAGCGCTGAGAAATGAGCAGTTCTTC. Amino acid sequence: CASSLDAALRNEQFF.

About this clone: One junction end does not reproduce the germline sequence, and a read error may be involved. The chain employs TRBV28 and TRBJ1-3, with D possibly being TRBD1 (5 bases). The CDR3 contains 13 residues. CDR1 MDHEN and CDR2 SYDVKM come from the germline V gene. CDR3 nucleotides: TGTGCCTGTGACAGACTCTCCGGAAGCACCATATATTTT. Its translation: CACDRLSGSTIYF. Supplemented by reference TRBV28 and TRBJ1-3, the full variable domain reads DVKVTQSSRYLVKRTGEKVFLECVQDMDHENMFWYRQDPGLGLRLIYFSYDVKMKEKGDIPEGYSVSREKKERFSLILESASTNQTSMYLCACDRLSGSTIYFGEGSWLTVV.

CDR3 sequence: CASSPLNNEQFF. The CDR3 bases are TGTGCCAGCTCACCACTGAACAATGAGCAGTTCTTC. The V gene is TRBV18, the J gene TRBJ2-1; no definite D call. The CDR3 consists of 12 residues. The germline gives CDR1 KGHSH, CDR2 LQKENI. V was trimmed by 1 base and J by 5 bases, leaving 3 bases between them.

The chain combines TRBV30 with TRBJ2-7; D might be TRBD1 (5 bases). Germline V gene data show CDR1 as GTSNPN and CDR2 as SVGIG (reference sequence). CDR3 length: 12 residues. V lost 3 bases and J lost 6, with 12 bases in between. The CDR3 DNA reads TGTGCCTGGAGGGTCAGGGTGAGCGAGCAGTACTTC. Translated, it gives CAWRVRVSEQYF. The full variable domain, rest sourced from reference TRBV30 and TRBJ2-7, is SQTIHQWPATLVQPVGSPLSLECTVEGTSNPNLYWYRQAAGRGLQLLFYSVGIGQISSEVPQNLSASRPQDRQFILSSKKLLLSDSGFYLCAWRVRVSEQYFGPGTRLTVT.

The chain couples TRBV12-5 to TRBJ1-4, with TRBD1 identical over 7 bases. Germline lookup yields CDR1 LGHNT and CDR2 FRNRAP. The CDR3 covers 14 residues. The V gene end was trimmed by 4 bases and the J gene end by 3 bases; junction bases not matched to a gene: 2. DNA for the CDR3: TGTGCTAGTGGTTCGGGACAGCCTAATGAAAAACTGTTTTTT. Protein sequence: CASGSGQPNEKLFF.

The chain joins TRBV28 to TRBJ1-2; a possible D gene is TRBD1 (6 bases). In germline, CDR1 is MDHEN, CDR2 SYDVKM. The CDR3 loop spans 14 amino acids. Trimming stripped 2 bases from V and 1 base from J, with 8 bases between. CDR3 DNA sequence: TGTGCCAGCAGTTTAACAGGGTTTAACTATGGCTACACCTTC. Protein sequence: CASSLTGFNYGYTF.

The rearrangement joins TRBV10-3 to TRBJ2-1, with TRBD2 matching 7 bases. Germline CDR1 ENHRY, CDR2 SYGVKD. CDR3 length: 15 amino acids. Unmatched junction bases numbered 7, after V lost 2 bases and J lost 6 bases. This chain's CDR3 is CAISERSGKSNEQFF. The CDR3 region has the DNA TGTGCCATCAGTGAGAGGAGCGGGAAGAGCAATGAGCAGTTCTTC.

The chain couples TRBV5-6 to TRBJ2-5; D is ambiguous. CDR3 size: 14 residues. CDR1 is SGHDT, CDR2 YYEEEE, per germline. V dropped 6 bases and J dropped 2 bases, with 14 bases sitting between them. The CDR3 sequence is CASIRGSVQETQYF. In nucleotides, the CDR3 is TGTGCCAGCATTCGAGGCAGTGTGCAAGAGACCCAGTACTTC.

This clone came up a few times. The genes are TRBV7-8 and TRBJ1-1; 8 bases map to TRBD1. The CDR3 length is 14 residues. V trimming: 5 bases; J trimming: 4 bases; junction bases outside the gene matches: 6. Germline values: CDR1 SGHVS, CDR2 FQNEAQ. The CDR3, as DNA: TGTGCCAGCAGCCCAGGACAGGGTTTCACTGAAGCTTTCTTT. This translates into CASSPGQGFTEAFF.